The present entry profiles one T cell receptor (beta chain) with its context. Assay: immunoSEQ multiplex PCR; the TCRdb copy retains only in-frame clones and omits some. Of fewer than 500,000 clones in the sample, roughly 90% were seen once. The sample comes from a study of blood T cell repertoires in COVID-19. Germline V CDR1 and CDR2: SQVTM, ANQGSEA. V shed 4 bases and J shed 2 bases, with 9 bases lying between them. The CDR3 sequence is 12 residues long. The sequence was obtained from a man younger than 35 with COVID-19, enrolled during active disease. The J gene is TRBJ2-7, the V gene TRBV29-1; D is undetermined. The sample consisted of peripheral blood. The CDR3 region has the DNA TGCAGCGTTGCACCAGGCCCCTACGAGCAGTACTTC. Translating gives CSVAPGPYEQYF.